The 5 T cell receptor beta chains below come from one sample, sequenced in a study of vaccination and CD4 T cells after COVID-19. The study sequenced cultured CD4+ T cell DNA using the Oncomine TCR Beta short-read assay. One entry per CDR3 protein, called by TCRdb with MiXCR from the PCR reads. Here the sample spans some 16,000 distinct CDR3 sequences, roughly 60% being singletons. Treatment of the sample: 10-day PBMC culture with coronavirus spike peptide pools or control peptides (ViraFEST assay). Antigen specificity for these receptors is unknown. The specimen sequenced was CD4+ T cells from blood, cultured in vitro. The receptors were gathered from a human donor who had recovered from COVID-19.

This chain joins TRBV19 and TRBJ2-3, with unresolved D. Trimming removed 5 bases at V and 0 bases at J, with 18 bases between. Germline loops: CDR1 LNHDA, CDR2 SQIVND (reference sequence). The length of the CDR3 is 17 residues. The DNA for the CDR3 is TGTGCCAGTAGTCACCCCGGACGGTACGCTAGCACAGATACGCAGTATTTT. Translating it yields CASSHPGRYASTDTQYF.

The sample holds one count of this clonotype. The chain recombines TRBV7-3 with TRBJ1-1; D possibly corresponds to TRBD1 (6 bases). The CDR3 spans 15 residues. Between the trimmed V and J ends, which lost 0 bases and 3 bases, there was a span of 11 bases. CDR1 and CDR2 from the germline V gene are SGHTA and FQGTGA. CDR3 DNA: TGTGCCAGCAGCTTAACTGGGGGGCCATACACTGAAGCTTTCTTT. Residues: CASSLTGGPYTEAFF. The full variable domain, rest sourced from reference TRBV7-3 and TRBJ1-1, is GAGVSQTPSNKVTEKGKYVELRCDPISGHTALYWYRQSLGQGPEFLIYFQGTGAADDSGLPNDRFFAVRPEGSVSTLKIQRTERGDSAVYLCASSLTGGPYTEAFFGQGTRLTVV.

The CDR3 protein is CASSIALDRFSYEQYF. The DNA of the CDR3 is TGTGCCAGTAGTATAGCCCTCGACAGATTCTCCTACGAGCAGTACTTC. The genes are TRBV19 and TRBJ2-7, with D perhaps TRBD1 (5 bases). Trimming removed 1 base at V and 0 bases at J, with 13 bases between. The CDR3 totals 16 residues. Germline V lookup: CDR1 LNHDA, CDR2 SQIVND (reference sequence).

The gene calls are TRBV6-1 and TRBJ2-1; D is uncertain. The CDR3 is 13 amino acids. The V end was cut by 8 bases, the J end by 0 bases, with 8 bases between. The germline V gene encodes CDR1 MNHNS and CDR2 SASEGT. In DNA, the CDR3 is TGTGCCAGCCGGACGGTCTCCTACAATGAGCAGTTCTTC. Protein product: CASRTVSYNEQFF.

This clonotype was seen only a few times. This chain uses TRBV7-2 with TRBJ1-2; TRBD1 might be the D (5 bases). Germline values: CDR1 SGHTA, CDR2 FQGNSA. The CDR3 is made up of 14 amino acids. Trimming removed 1 base at V and 3 bases at J, with 9 bases between. Written as DNA, the CDR3 is TGTGCCAGCAGCTTAGACGGGGACTACTATGGCTACACCTTC. It yields the protein CASSLDGDYYGYTF.